Below are 10 T cell receptor beta chains sequenced from a single sample in a study of T cells in Graves' hyperthyroidism and ophthalmopathy. Researchers took RNA transcripts and amplified the TCR beta CDR3 regions from them. Using the HTBI primer set, a first-round RT-PCR was run on the TCR CDR3. TCRdb reanalysed the multiplex PCR reads using MiXCR and keeps one entry per CDR3 protein. This sample has approximately 400,000 distinct CDR3 sequences; approximately 15% occur once, and the top ten carry 13% to 15%. The sequenced material came from blood. The origin of the receptors is a woman aged 18-29 years with Graves' hyperthyroidism.

CDR3 in DNA: TGTGCCAGCAGTGAGCGGGCGGGATCAGATACGCAGTATTTT. Amino acid sequence: CASSERAGSDTQYF. The V gene is TRBV2, the J gene TRBJ2-3, with a possible D match to TRBD2 (6 bases). This CDR3 region has 14 residues. CDR1 is SNHLY, CDR2 FYNNEI, per germline. Trimming stripped 3 bases from V and 4 bases from J, with 11 bases between.

The chain couples TRBV10-3 to TRBJ2-1; TRBD2 agrees at 16 bases. CDR3 length equals 19 residues. After removal of 3 bases from V and 0 bases from J, the junction contained 5 bases not matched to a gene. The V gene's germline CDR1 is ENHRY and CDR2 SYGVKD. In DNA, the CDR3 is TGTGCCATCAGTGACCGAGGGACTAGCGGGAGGGACTCCTACAATGAGCAGTTCTTC. It is translated as CAISDRGTSGRDSYNEQFF.

This clonotype was observed many times. The chain recombines TRBV11-3 with TRBJ2-3; D perhaps matches TRBD1 (5 bases). Germline V CDR1 and CDR2: SGHNT, YENEEA. V lost 5 bases to trimming and J lost 4 bases, with 13 bases between them. CDR3 length: 14 residues. The chain's CDR3 is CASSRDAGSDTQYF. CDR3 sequence (DNA): TGTGCCAGCAGCCGCGACGCAGGGTCAGATACGCAGTATTTT.

The chain couples TRBV6-1 to TRBJ2-5; maybe TRBD2 (6 bases). The CDR3 has 16 residues. CDR1 and CDR2 from the germline V gene are MNHNS and SASEGT. The V end lost 4 bases, the J end lost 7 bases, and 22 bases lay between the germline ends. The CDR3 region is CASSGQQPGLIGTQYF. CDR3 in DNA: TGTGCCAGCAGTGGTCAGCAACCGGGACTGATAGGGACCCAGTACTTC.

DNA for the CDR3: TGTGCCAGTAGTATCGTCAATGAGCAGTTCTTC. Its translation: CASSIVNEQFF. The gene calls are TRBV19 and TRBJ2-1; D gene ambiguous. Trimming cost V 3 bases and J 6 bases, with 3 bases left between them. This CDR3 region has 11 residues. Germline lookup yields CDR1 LNHDA and CDR2 SQIVND (reference sequence).

This clonotype was recorded a few times. CDR3 sequence: CASSVATQMRTDTQYF. The CDR3 DNA reads as TGTGCCAGCAGCGTAGCTACACAGATGCGGACAGATACGCAGTATTTT. The chain is built from TRBV9 and TRBJ2-3; D is unclear. V was shortened by 0 bases and J by 3 bases, with 14 bases between the two germline ends. The CDR3 sequence is 16 residues long. CDR1 and CDR2 from the germline V gene are SGDLS and YYNGEE.

The CDR3, as DNA: TGTGCCAGTAGTATGGGGCTAGCGGGAGTATGGAATGAGCAGTTCTTC. Translating it yields CASSMGLAGVWNEQFF. The chain carries TRBV19 and TRBJ2-1, with 10 bases fitting TRBD2. The length of the CDR3 is 16 residues. V dropped 3 bases and J dropped 7; count of bases not matched to a gene: 9. Germline values: CDR1 LNHDA, CDR2 SQIVND (reference sequence).

This clonotype was seen ten or more times. The chain uses TRBV6-2 or TRBV6-3 and TRBJ2-3, with TRBD2 matching 7 bases. Germline CDR1 is MNHEY and CDR2 is SVGEGT. V lost 7 bases, J lost 2 bases, and 6 bases stayed unmatched. This CDR3 has 14 residues. The CDR3 spells CASTGGTTTDTQYF. The CDR3 DNA reads as TGTGCCAGCACCGGGGGGACTACCACAGATACGCAGTATTTT.

The table lists this clonotype with many counts. The rearrangement joins TRBV27 to TRBJ2-1, with TRBD2 matching 13 bases. The junction had 8 bases not matched to a gene; V was cut back by 5 bases and J by 4 bases. Germline V gene data show CDR1 as MNHEY and CDR2 as SMNVEV (reference sequence). CDR3 length equals 17 residues. The CDR3 sequence is CASSPQGLAGWYNEQFF. CDR3 nucleotide sequence: TGTGCCAGCAGTCCACAGGGACTAGCGGGATGGTACAATGAGCAGTTCTTC.

This clonotype was counted many times. The rearrangement links TRBV20-1 to TRBJ2-5; 7 positions agree with TRBD2. V was clipped by 1 base and J by 5 bases; unmatched bases: 7. The CDR3 covers 14 residues. Germline assignment: CDR1 DFQATT and CDR2 SNEGSKA (reference sequence). CDR3 in amino acids: CSARGGGSLETQYF. In nucleotides, the CDR3 is TGCAGTGCTAGAGGCGGGGGTAGTCTGGAGACCCAGTACTTC.